The text below deals with one TCR beta chain. Its cognate antigen is unknown. Germline CDR1 and CDR2: WNHNN and SYGVQD (reference sequence). CDR3 size: 14 residues. J gave up 6 bases and V 5 bases, and 6 bases lay outside the gene matches. PCR involved 60 Vbeta and 13 Jbeta primers. Clones were read by immunoSEQ multiplex PCR, and TCRdb kept only the in-frame ones, dropping some. The repertoire holds about 50,000 clones, with more than 60% as singletons. The data were obtained in a study of cytomegalovirus exposure and HLA in healthy donors. General observations from the study: More clonal expansion characterized HLA-associated TCR beta chains than equally common others in a later analysis.

The material sequenced was PBMCs. The clonotype originates from a woman aged 40 to 49 in good health and CMV-seropositive. The chain joins TRBV10-1 to TRBJ1-4; 7 bases match TRBD1. CDR3 sequence reads: CASSPTGPDEKLFF. CDR3 DNA: TGCGCCAGCAGTCCGACAGGGCCCGATGAAAAACTGTTTTTT.